The sample holds one count of the clone carrying this T cell receptor beta chain. Its target is not known. CDR1 and CDR2 (germline): SQVTM, ANQGSEA. The CDR3 has 11 residues. Trimming pared 6 bases from V and 5 bases from J, leaving 11 bases between. As the method for making TCR beta libraries, quantitative 5'-RACE with molecular barcodes was used. TCRdb re-called the 5' RACE reads with MiXCR, one entry per CDR3 protein. The sample consists of 350,000 or so distinct CDR3 sequences, about 15% of them appearing once. This specimen comes from a study of CD8 T cells in ankylosing spondylitis. General study results and limits: Reportedly, disease-linked clones are significantly enriched in ankylosing spondylitis patients' matched synovial fluid. In ankylosing spondylitis blood, a motif of 7 to 9 highly homologous TCR beta variants appeared characteristic. Those disease-linked clones were CD8+; they were also relatively rare in peripheral blood.

This chain uses TRBV29-1 with TRBJ2-7; no reliable D call. The sequence came from a male donor with ankylosing spondylitis or in good health (not recorded which). Specimen: blood, either unsorted or a sorted T cell fraction (not recorded which). The CDR3 region is CSVERLDEQYF. CDR3 coding DNA: TGCAGCGTGGAGCGTTTGGACGAGCAGTACTTC.